These 3 T cell receptor beta chains originate from one sample sequenced in a study of T-cell memory formation after mild COVID-19 (dated by TCRdb to the early 2020s). Library method: 5' RACE. This sample was sequenced with an Illumina NovaSeq 6000. TCRdb reprocessing: public reads trimmed at Q25 with fastp, clones called with MiXCR, in-frame beta chains kept. Entries are consolidated by CDR3 protein sequence, retaining the most common genes and DNA. For this sample the table gives about 360,000 distinct CDR3 sequences, of which under 15% were detected only once. Roughly a fifth of the sample is held by the ten biggest clonotypes. Input material: PBMCs or a T cell subset sorted from them (not recorded which). These receptors came from a young man who had mild COVID-19 (a few samples of this study predate the infection). The sample titles of this study are shuffled in the database, so cell type and time point are left out; the donor was told from shared clones.

In this sample, this clonotype turned up a few times. The chain joins TRBV10-1 to TRBJ2-5; D uncertain. With 3 bases removed from V and 7 bases from J, the gap between germline ends came to 18 bases. Germline V gene lookup returns CDR1 WNHNN and CDR2 SYGVQD (reference sequence). The CDR3 has 15 residues. CDR3 DNA sequence: TGCGCCAGCAGTGAACGTCGCCAGGCCCCCGGGACCCAGTACTTC. It yields the protein CASSERRQAPGTQYF.

The chain joins TRBV4-2 to TRBJ2-1; unclear D gene. The V gene's germline CDR1 is LGHNA and CDR2 YNFKEQ. Trimming stripped 0 bases from V and 2 bases from J, with 11 bases between. The length of the CDR3 is 16 residues. The CDR3 is CASSQDLLPPYNEQFF. In DNA form, the CDR3 reads TGTGCCAGCAGCCAAGACTTGCTACCCCCCTACAATGAGCAGTTCTTC.

The V and J genes are TRBV5-4 and TRBJ2-4, with D possibly TRBD1 on 5 matching bases. With 4 bases removed from V and 5 bases from J, the gap between germline ends came to 7 bases. The CDR3 has 12 residues. Looked up from germline, CDR1 is SGHNT and CDR2 is YYREEE (reference sequence). The DNA of the CDR3 is TGTGCCAGCAGCGCGACAGAAAACATTCAGTACTTC. It translates to CASSATENIQYF. Full variable domain (remainder filled in from reference TRBV5-4 and TRBJ2-4): ETGVTQSPTHLIKTRGQQVTLRCSSQSGHNTVSWYQQALGQGPQFIFQYYREEENGRGNFPPRFSGLQFPNYSSELNVNALELDDSALYLCASSATENIQYFGAGTRLSVL.